The 25 T cell receptor beta chains given below trace back to one sample, sequenced in a study of breast tumors, draining lymph nodes, adjacent tissues. TCRdb fed the multiplex PCR reads into MiXCR, producing one record per CDR3 protein. Of approximately 8,000 distinct CDR3 sequences listed, 65% to 75% are singletons. The source material was tumor-adjacent breast tissue. The receptor source for this set is a female donor with breast cancer. Some clones in this sample may be carry-over from other donors' samples.

This clonotype has at least ten counts. V gene TRBV29-1 combines with J gene TRBJ1-1, with a tentative D call TRBD1 (6 bases). CDR1 SQVTM and CDR2 ANQGSEA come from the germline V gene. The CDR3 runs 12 residues. Trimming stripped 7 bases from V and 1 base from J, with 10 bases between. CDR3 region: CSGGQTNTEAFF. CDR3 nucleotides: TGCAGCGGAGGACAGACGAACACTGAAGCTTTCTTT. Full variable domain (rest looked up from reference TRBV29-1 and TRBJ1-1): SAVISQKPSRDICQRGTSLTIQCQVDSQVTMMFWYRQQPGQSLTLIATANQGSEATYESGFVIDKFPISRPNLTFSTLTVSNMSPEDSSIYLCSGGQTNTEAFFGQGTRLTVV.

V is TRBV20-1 and J is TRBJ2-5; TRBD2 matches 8 bases. The CDR3 sequence is 14 residues long. Germline V gene lookup returns CDR1 DFQATT and CDR2 SNEGSKA (reference sequence). V lost 0 bases to trimming and J lost 5 bases; unmatched junction nucleotides: 5. The DNA for the CDR3 is TGCAGTGCTAGAGACGGGGGGGCCAGGGAGACCCAGTACTTC. This gives the protein CSARDGGARETQYF.

The chain couples TRBV7-9 to TRBJ1-5; D is possibly TRBD1 (6 bases). Trimming left V 5 bases short and J 5 bases short, with 16 bases between. The CDR3 has 15 amino acids. From germline, CDR1 is SEHNR and CDR2 FQNEAQ (reference sequence). The CDR3 here is CASSEGQGLYQPQHF. Here the CDR3 DNA reads TGTGCCAGCAGCGAGGGCCAGGGGCTATATCAGCCCCAGCATTTT.

The V gene is TRBV5-1, the J gene TRBJ2-7, with 9 positions matching TRBD2. Looked up from germline, CDR1 is SGHRS and CDR2 is YFSETQ. J was trimmed by 2 bases and V by 4 bases; bases with no gene match: 7. This CDR3 has 15 residues. The DNA of the CDR3 is TGCGCCAGCAGCAATAGTATAGCGGGAGCCTACGAGCAGTACTTC. Translating it yields CASSNSIAGAYEQYF.

The J gene is TRBJ2-1, the V gene TRBV24-1, with no clear D. CDR1 and CDR2 from the germline V gene are KGHDR and SFDVKD. The V end lost 3 bases, the J end lost 8 bases, and 10 bases lay between the germline ends. The CDR3 sequence is 13 residues long. Here the CDR3 DNA reads TGTGCCACCAGTGATCCAATCGAGGATGAGCAGTTCTTC. Protein product: CATSDPIEDEQFF.

This rearrangement joins TRBV7-9 to TRBJ1-2; D unresolved. The V end was cut by 3 bases, the J end by 2 bases, with 10 bases between. The germline V gene has CDR1 SEHNR and CDR2 FQNEAQ (reference sequence). The CDR3 consists of 14 residues. CDR3 bases: TGTGCCAGCAGCTTGGCTGGGGTGAACTATGGCTACACCTTC. Translated, it gives CASSLAGVNYGYTF.

This chain uses TRBV7-8 with TRBJ1-2, with 8 bases aligning to TRBD1. Trimming at V came to 6 bases and at J to 2 bases, leaving 8 bases not matched to a gene. The CDR3 is made up of 15 amino acids. Germline values: CDR1 SGHVS, CDR2 FQNEAQ. CDR3 residues: CASSDTGGKNYGYTF. CDR3 nucleotides: TGTGCCAGCAGTGATACAGGGGGAAAGAACTATGGCTACACCTTC.

This chain connects TRBV27 to TRBJ2-7; D tentatively fits TRBD1 or TRBD2 (5 bases each). Germline CDR1 MNHEY, CDR2 SMNVEV (reference sequence). CDR3 size: 14 residues. CDR3 in DNA: TGTGCACCTAAAGCGGACACGAGCTCCTACGAGCAGTACTTC. This encodes CAPKADTSSYEQYF.

The sample holds a few counts of this clonotype. The chain links TRBV6-6 to TRBJ2-5; tentatively, D is TRBD2 (6 bases). This CDR3 is built from 16 residues. The V end was cut by 5 bases, the J end by 2 bases, with 18 bases between. Per the germline V gene, CDR1 is MNHNY and CDR2 is SVGAGI (reference sequence). This chain's CDR3 is CASSDLAEGIQETQYF. The CDR3 coding sequence is TGTGCCAGCAGTGACTTAGCGGAGGGAATACAAGAGACCCAGTACTTC.

This clonotype was detected only once. CDR3 in DNA: TGTGCCAGCAGGAAAGGAGGGTCGGGGAATTCACCCCTCCACTTT. Residues: CASRKGGSGNSPLHF. This rearrangement joins TRBV2 to TRBJ1-6; D not certain. V shed 6 bases and J shed 7 bases, with 16 bases lying between them. This CDR3 region has 15 residues. Germline V gene data show CDR1 as SNHLY and CDR2 as FYNNEI.

The gene calls are TRBV20-1 and TRBJ2-5, with 9 bases identical to TRBD2. Germline CDR1 DFQATT, CDR2 SNEGSKA (reference sequence). The CDR3 extends over 13 amino acids. V lost 3 bases and J lost 7; bases outside the gene matches: 6. CDR3 region: CSASGGGVVTQYF. CDR3 DNA: TGCAGTGCTAGCGGCGGGGGGGTTGTGACCCAGTACTTC.

The chain couples TRBV12-3 or TRBV12-4 to TRBJ2-7; TRBD1 agrees at 10 bases. The V and J ends lost 3 bases and 5 bases, in that order; junction bases with no gene match: 4. This CDR3 has 14 amino acids. The CDR3 protein is CASSFTGTGDEQYF. The CDR3 DNA follows: TGTGCCAGCAGTTTCACCGGGACAGGGGACGAGCAGTACTTC.

This clonotype has at least ten counts. The rearrangement uses TRBV11-1 and TRBJ2-5; a weak D match, TRBD1 (5 bases). V was shortened by 3 bases and J by 10 bases, with 12 bases between the two germline ends. CDR3 length equals 12 residues. Germline V CDR1 and CDR2: SGHAT, FQDESV (reference sequence). CDR3 region: CASSFLQGYQYF. The DNA for the CDR3 is TGTGCCAGCAGCTTTCTTCAGGGTTACCAGTACTTC.

Many counts were recorded for this clonotype. The rearrangement joins TRBV18 to TRBJ1-5; D perhaps matches TRBD1 (6 bases). Between the trimmed V and J ends, which lost 2 bases and 6 bases, there was a span of 11 bases. The CDR3 runs 14 residues. Germline V gene lookup returns CDR1 KGHSH and CDR2 LQKENI. The CDR3 region has the DNA TGTGCCAGCTCACCAGGGGGCGAGAGTCAGCCCCAGCATTTT. Amino acid sequence: CASSPGGESQPQHF.

This clonotype counts as medium-sized. The chain combines TRBV20-1 with TRBJ2-1, with TRBD2 matching 11 bases. J was trimmed by 4 bases and V by 2 bases; bases with no gene match: 4. The CDR3 covers 15 residues. CDR1 and CDR2 from the germline V gene are DFQATT and SNEGSKA (reference sequence). The CDR3 loop reads CSARSTSGIYNEQFF. In nucleotides, the CDR3 is TGCAGTGCTAGATCGACTAGCGGGATATACAATGAGCAGTTCTTC.

V and J are TRBV15 and TRBJ2-7, with 9 nucleotides matching TRBD2. Germline trimming cut 0 bases from V and 2 bases from J; bases unmatched to any gene: 8. This CDR3 is 17 amino acids long. The germline CDR1 and CDR2 sequences are LNHNV and YYDKDF (reference sequence). CDR3 nucleotides: TGTGCCACCAGCAGAGAGCTATCTTTAGCGGGAGCCTACGAGCAGTACTTC. Residues: CATSRELSLAGAYEQYF.

The chain combines TRBV15 with TRBJ2-7; the D gene could be TRBD1 or TRBD2 (5 bases each). Deletions cut 5 bases from V and 5 bases from J, with 19 bases between. This CDR3 comprises 15 residues. The germline V gene encodes CDR1 LNHNV and CDR2 YYDKDF (reference sequence). The CDR3 sequence is CATSPTGRRDHEQYF. CDR3 bases: TGTGCCACCAGCCCCACCGGGCGTAGGGACCACGAGCAGTACTTC. The entire variable domain, with the rest obtained from reference TRBV15 and TRBJ2-7, is as follows: DAMVIQNPRYQVTQFGKPVTLSCSQTLNHNVMYWYQQKSSQAPKLLFHYYDKDFNNEADTPDNFQSRRPNTSFCFLDIRSPGLGDTAMYLCATSPTGRRDHEQYFGPGTRLTVT.

This clonotype was recorded a few times. This chain's CDR3 is CATYGTSGRTDTQYF. CDR3 bases: TGTGCCACTTACGGGACTAGCGGGAGGACAGATACGCAGTATTTT. The chain recombines TRBV10-3 with TRBJ2-3; 15 bases fit TRBD2. Germline values: CDR1 ENHRY, CDR2 SYGVKD. The V gene end was trimmed by 10 bases and the J gene end by 3 bases; junction bases not matched to a gene: 5. This CDR3 is 15 amino acids long.

This sequence joins TRBV27 and TRBJ2-1; unclear D gene. This CDR3 comprises 15 residues. The germline V gene has CDR1 MNHEY and CDR2 SMNVEV (reference sequence). The V end was cut by 2 bases, the J end by 4 bases, with 12 bases between. CDR3: CASSLDRQYYNEQFF. CDR3 nucleotide sequence: TGTGCCAGCAGTTTAGATCGCCAGTATTACAATGAGCAGTTCTTC.

By share, this clonotype counts as medium-sized. V and J are TRBV2 and TRBJ2-7; D remains unclear. The CDR3 spans 10 residues. Germline V gene lookup returns CDR1 SNHLY and CDR2 FYNNEI. Trimming pared 6 bases from V and 12 bases from J, leaving 12 bases between. The CDR3 sequence is CASRAATVYF. The CDR3 DNA follows: TGTGCCAGCAGAGCAGCTACTGTGTACTTC. Complete variable domain (other parts from reference TRBV2 and TRBJ2-7): EPEVTQTPSHQVTQMGQEVILRCVPISNHLYFYWYRQILGQKVEFLVSFYNNEISEKSEIFDDQFSVERPDGSNFTLKIRSTKLEDSAMYFCASRAATVYFGPGTRLTVT.

The chain joins TRBV20-1 to TRBJ2-7, with no clear D. The germline CDR1 and CDR2 sequences are DFQATT and SNEGSKA (reference sequence). The CDR3 runs 16 residues. V lost 1 base and J 0 bases, leaving 16 bases between the germline ends. The CDR3 sequence is CSARGRWEGRSYEQYF. DNA for the CDR3: TGCAGTGCTAGAGGCCGCTGGGAAGGGCGCTCCTACGAGCAGTACTTC.

The chain combines TRBV9 with TRBJ2-7; D is perhaps TRBD1 (5 bases). Germline V gene lookup returns CDR1 SGDLS and CDR2 YYNGEE. V lost 0 bases and J lost 5, with 9 bases in between. The CDR3 totals 13 residues. CDR3 loop: CASSVGQFNEQYF. CDR3 in DNA: TGTGCCAGCAGCGTAGGACAGTTCAACGAGCAGTACTTC.

V usage is TRBV19 and J usage is TRBJ1-2, with D uncertain. Trimming left V 9 bases short and J 1 base short, with 6 bases between. The CDR3 has 11 amino acids. The germline V gene has CDR1 LNHDA and CDR2 SQIVND (reference sequence). In DNA, the CDR3 is TGTGCCAGGACAAATAACTATGGCTACACCTTC. Translating it yields CARTNNYGYTF.

This chain connects TRBV6-1 to TRBJ1-6; a possible D gene is TRBD1 (6 bases). The germline V and J ends were trimmed by 5 bases and 8 bases, with 13 bases remaining between them. The germline V gene has CDR1 MNHNS and CDR2 SASEGT. The CDR3 totals 14 residues. CDR3 sequence: CASSSDRSHSPLHF. In DNA, the CDR3 is TGTGCCAGCAGTTCCGACAGGTCGCATTCACCCCTCCACTTT.

In its sample, this clonotype was seen many times. The V call is TRBV24-1, the J call TRBJ1-2, with D unresolved. Trimming left V 1 base short and J 7 bases short, with 3 bases between. The CDR3 is made up of 11 amino acids. Germline CDR1 KGHDR, CDR2 SFDVKD. The CDR3 DNA follows: TGTGCCACCAGTGATTTCGGTGGCTACACCTTC. Translation: CATSDFGGYTF.